Below, 9 T cell receptor beta chains from the same sample are listed, as sequenced in a study of T cells in Graves' hyperthyroidism and ophthalmopathy. Amplified regions were TCR beta CDR3 sequences from RNA transcripts. Using the HTBI primer set, a first-round RT-PCR was run on the TCR CDR3. MiXCR was run by TCRdb on the multiplex PCR reads, yielding one entry per CDR3 protein. The sample lists a few hundred thousand distinct CDR3 sequences, around 16% occurring once. Sequencing was performed on blood. The receptors here all came from a woman in her twenties or thirties with Graves' hyperthyroidism.

The chain joins TRBV18 to TRBJ2-1, with D perhaps TRBD2 (5 bases). V lost 0 bases and J lost 0, with 12 bases in between. The CDR3 contains 17 residues. Germline lookup yields CDR1 KGHSH and CDR2 LQKENI. Here the CDR3 DNA reads TGTGCCAGCTCACCACCGCTGAGTGGGAGCTCCTACAATGAGCAGTTCTTC. Residues: CASSPPLSGSSYNEQFF. Using reference TRBV18 and TRBJ2-1 for the parts outside the CDR3, the full variable domain is NAGVMQNPRHLVRRRGQEARLRCSPMKGHSHVYWYRQLPEEGLKFMVYLQKENIIDESGMPKERFSAEFPKEGPSILRIQQVVRGDSAAYFCASSPPLSGSSYNEQFFGPGTRLTVL.

This clonotype has a count of ten or more. V is TRBV12-3 or TRBV12-4 and J is TRBJ2-7; D perhaps matches TRBD2 (6 bases). This CDR3 has 13 residues. V was shortened by 5 bases and J by 3 bases, with 11 bases between the two germline ends. The CDR3 DNA sequence: TGTGCCAGCAGTCCTCGGGGGTACTACGAGCAGTACTTC. Its protein is CASSPRGYYEQYF.

This clonotype was counted ten times or more. The chain combines TRBV7-9 with TRBJ2-7; TRBD1 is a possible D gene (8 bases). Germline V CDR1 and CDR2: SEHNR, FQNEAQ (reference sequence). The CDR3 sequence is 16 residues long. Trimming shortened V by 5 bases and J by 2 bases, and 19 bases separated the two germline ends. The CDR3, as DNA: TGTGCCAGCAGCCAAAAGTTTACAGGGGGGGCCTACGAGCAGTACTTC. Amino acids: CASSQKFTGGAYEQYF.

This clonotype appeared a few times. The J gene is TRBJ2-2, the V gene TRBV20-1; D call uncertain. This CDR3 contains 13 residues. V was clipped by 2 bases and J by 4 bases, with 8 bases between them. The germline V gene has CDR1 DFQATT and CDR2 SNEGSKA (reference sequence). CDR3 in amino acids: CSARSDPTGELFF. CDR3 nucleotides: TGCAGTGCTAGATCCGACCCCACCGGGGAGCTGTTTTTT.

The chain carries TRBV12-3 or TRBV12-4 and TRBJ1-1, with D possibly TRBD1 on 5 matching bases. Trimming stripped 5 bases from V and 3 bases from J, with 13 bases between. This CDR3 has 14 amino acids. CDR3: CASSLGGIYTEAFF. In DNA, the CDR3 is TGTGCCAGCAGTCTCGGGGGGATCTACACTGAAGCTTTCTTT.

In its sample, this clonotype was seen many times. The chain recombines TRBV28 with TRBJ1-1; D is perhaps TRBD1 (6 bases). The CDR3 contains 17 residues. Trimming shortened V by 3 bases and J by 5 bases, and 22 bases separated the two germline ends. Germline values: CDR1 MDHEN, CDR2 SYDVKM. The CDR3 region is CASSLSLGGADGTEAFF. Here the CDR3 DNA reads TGTGCCAGCAGTTTGTCTTTGGGGGGGGCAGATGGGACTGAAGCTTTCTTT.

For this clonotype: A much larger clone sits a single nucleotide away, making a read error possible. The genes are TRBV27 and TRBJ1-5, with D perhaps matching TRBD1 (5 bases). In germline, CDR1 is MNHEY, CDR2 SMNVEV (reference sequence). This CDR3 has 15 residues. The CDR3, as DNA: TGTGGCAGCAGTGAGGGGCACCTTAGCAATCAGCCCCAGCATTTT. Translation gives CGSSEGHLSNQPQHF.

This clonotype was seen more than once but under ten times. V usage is TRBV5-1 and J usage is TRBJ1-5, with a possible D match to TRBD1 (5 bases). CDR1 is SGHRS, CDR2 YFSETQ, per germline. Trimming pared 5 bases from V and 2 bases from J, leaving 11 bases between. There are 14 residues in the CDR3. CDR3 amino acids: CASSALGGNQPQHF. CDR3 nucleotide sequence: TGCGCCAGCAGTGCCCTGGGGGGCAATCAGCCCCAGCATTTT.

The rearrangement joins TRBV5-1 to TRBJ1-1, with D maybe TRBD1 (6 bases). Trimming took off 4 bases at V and 10 bases at J, with 26 bases between the two ends. Germline assignment: CDR1 SGHRS and CDR2 YFSETQ. CDR3 size: 16 residues. The CDR3 loop reads CASSPGEISGGRGAFF. CDR3 coding DNA: TGCGCCAGCAGCCCTGGGGAAATTTCGGGGGGGCGCGGAGCTTTCTTT.